This T cell receptor beta chain emerged from a study of cytomegalovirus exposure and HLA in healthy donors. Study results and limitations: Sequencing likely generated an artifact that appeared as a cluster of highly shared sequence variants.

With respect to this clone: Its antigen is unidentified. The junction differs from germline at one of its ends, possibly a read error.

CDR3 length: 17 residues. The germline V gene encodes CDR1 SGHRS and CDR2 YFSETQ. In the PCR, 60 Vbeta and 13 Jbeta primers were used. Clones were sequenced by immunoSEQ multiplex PCR, and TCRdb holds only the in-frame ones, with some missing. Here the sample spans 100,000 or so clones, approximately 81% being singletons. V usage is TRBV5-1 and J usage is TRBJ2-4; 9 positions match TRBD2. The receptor comes from a female donor in good health and CMV-seropositive. What was sequenced was PBMCs. CDR3 region: CASSTEGSGSLRNSQYF. The DNA of the CDR3 is TGCGCCAGCAGCACCGAGGGTAGCGGGAGCCTTAGAAACAGTCAGTACTTC.